A selection of T cell receptor beta chains follows, all from one sample in a study of blood T cell repertoires in COVID-19. Profiled with immunoSEQ multiplex PCR; TCRdb holds only in-frame clones, not every one. The repertoire consists of approximately 49,000 clones, with around 83% occurring once and the leading ten covering more than 1.5%. Material: peripheral blood. These TCRs come from a man in his fifties with acute or convalescent COVID-19. Both conserved end residues are part of each CDR3. The order of the fields is clone size, D gene, J gene, V gene, CDR3 protein, CDR3 DNA. The D gene is left open where the match is weak. Size tells how often a clone was seen (once, few, many) or the class of an expanded clone, and some rows leave it out.

abundance: NA
d_gene: NA
j_gene: TRBJ1-5
v_gene: TRBV6-5
CDR3aa: CASSSGLSNQPQHF
CDR3nt: TGTGCCAGCAGTTCAGGGCTCAGTAATCAGCCCCAGCATTTT

abundance: NA
d_gene: TRBD2
j_gene: TRBJ2-7
v_gene: TRBV28
CDR3aa: CASSSRLAGAPYEQYF
CDR3nt: TGTGCCAGCAGTTCACGACTAGCGGGGGCCCCCTACGAGCAGTACTTC

abundance: NA
d_gene: TRBD1
j_gene: TRBJ2-7
v_gene: TRBV27
CDR3aa: CATSPAGGPYEQYF
CDR3nt: TGTGCCACCTCACCGGCAGGGGGTCCCTACGAGCAGTACTTC

abundance: NA
d_gene: NA
j_gene: TRBJ2-7
v_gene: TRBV5-1
CDR3aa: CASSSRVNYEQYF
CDR3nt: TGCGCCAGCAGCAGCAGGGTAAACTACGAGCAGTACTTC

abundance: once
d_gene: TRBD1
j_gene: TRBJ1-3
v_gene: TRBV24-1
CDR3aa: CATSDSQGAKGNTIYF
CDR3nt: TGTGCCACCAGTGATTCACAGGGGGCGAAGGGAAACACCATATATTTT

abundance: NA
d_gene: TRBD1
j_gene: TRBJ2-3
v_gene: TRBV5-6
CDR3aa: CASSLGTGNADTQYF
CDR3nt: TGTGCCAGCAGCCTAGGGACAGGGAACGCAGATACGCAGTATTTT

abundance: NA
d_gene: TRBD2
j_gene: TRBJ2-5
v_gene: TRBV3-1/TRBV3-2
CDR3aa: CASSQVRAGLAGYKETQYF
CDR3nt: TGTGCCAGCAGCCAAGTAAGAGCGGGACTAGCGGGGTATAAGGAGACCCAGTACTTC

abundance: few
d_gene: NA
j_gene: TRBJ2-5
v_gene: TRBV6-5
CDR3aa: CASRPQGGDETQYF
CDR3nt: TGTGCCAGCAGACCACAGGGAGGGGATGAGACCCAGTACTTC

abundance: NA
d_gene: NA
j_gene: TRBJ1-4
v_gene: TRBV6-5
CDR3aa: CASSYLGGDEGKLFF
CDR3nt: TGTGCCAGCAGTTACCTAGGCGGGGATGAAGGAAAACTGTTTTTT

abundance: NA
d_gene: TRBD2
j_gene: TRBJ2-7
v_gene: TRBV5-1
CDR3aa: CASSLISGTSGIYEQYF
CDR3nt: TGCGCCAGCAGCTTGATAAGCGGGACTAGCGGAATCTACGAGCAGTACTTC

abundance: NA
d_gene: NA
j_gene: TRBJ1-1
v_gene: TRBV9
CDR3aa: CASSVGGLADTEAFF
CDR3nt: TGTGCCAGCAGCGTTGGGGGCTTAGCCGACACTGAAGCTTTCTTT

abundance: few
d_gene: TRBD2
j_gene: TRBJ2-1
v_gene: TRBV4-1
CDR3aa: CASSPRTSGSYNEQFF
CDR3nt: TGCGCCAGCAGCCCCAGGACTAGCGGCTCCTACAATGAGCAGTTCTTC

abundance: NA
d_gene: TRBD2
j_gene: TRBJ2-7
v_gene: TRBV2
CDR3aa: CAGRTSSYEQYF
CDR3nt: TGTGCCGGAAGGACTAGCTCCTACGAGCAGTACTTC

abundance: NA
d_gene: NA
j_gene: TRBJ2-6
v_gene: TRBV6-2/TRBV6-3
CDR3aa: CASSYHFRVGLTISGANVLTF
CDR3nt: TGTGCCAGCAGTTACCATTTCCGGGTGGGACTTACTATCTCTGGGGCCAACGTCCTGACTTTC

abundance: NA
d_gene: TRBD2
j_gene: TRBJ2-1
v_gene: TRBV3-1/TRBV3-2
CDR3aa: CASSQEEREGYNEQFF
CDR3nt: TGTGCCAGCAGCCAAGAAGAGCGGGAGGGCTACAATGAGCAGTTCTTC

abundance: once
d_gene: TRBD1
j_gene: TRBJ2-5
v_gene: TRBV4-2
CDR3aa: CASSHLDREDETQYF
CDR3nt: TGTGCCAGCAGCCACTTGGACAGGGAGGATGAGACCCAGTACTTC

abundance: NA
d_gene: TRBD1
j_gene: TRBJ1-6
v_gene: TRBV19
CDR3aa: CASATGVLNSPLHF
CDR3nt: TGTGCCAGTGCGACAGGGGTCCTCAATTCACCCCTCCACTTT

abundance: NA
d_gene: NA
j_gene: TRBJ1-4
v_gene: TRBV19
CDR3aa: CASSPDRDGGKKLFF
CDR3nt: TGTGCCAGTAGCCCCGACCGGGACGGAGGGAAAAAACTGTTTTTT

abundance: NA
d_gene: NA
j_gene: TRBJ1-6
v_gene: TRBV20-1
CDR3aa: CSAWGDSPLHF
CDR3nt: TGCAGTGCTTGGGGGGACTCACCCCTCCACTTT

abundance: NA
d_gene: NA
j_gene: TRBJ1-2
v_gene: TRBV30
CDR3aa: CAWTMGGGSGYTF
CDR3nt: TGTGCCTGGACCATGGGGGGGGGTTCTGGCTACACCTTC

abundance: NA
d_gene: TRBD1
j_gene: TRBJ2-1
v_gene: TRBV6-4
CDR3aa: CASSPGQGAVGNEQFF
CDR3nt: TGTGCCAGCAGTCCTGGACAGGGGGCGGTCGGAAATGAGCAGTTCTTC

abundance: NA
d_gene: TRBD1
j_gene: TRBJ2-2
v_gene: TRBV2
CDR3aa: CASLETGVWSGELFF
CDR3nt: TGTGCCAGCTTGGAGACAGGGGTTTGGAGCGGGGAGCTGTTTTTT

abundance: NA
d_gene: NA
j_gene: TRBJ2-5
v_gene: TRBV6-5
CDR3aa: CASRLQGRRETQYF
CDR3nt: TGTGCCAGCAGATTACAGGGACGAAGAGAGACCCAGTACTTC

abundance: NA
d_gene: TRBD2
j_gene: TRBJ2-7
v_gene: TRBV3-1/TRBV3-2
CDR3aa: CASSHRTSGSLSYEQYF
CDR3nt: TGTGCCAGCAGCCACAGGACTAGCGGCTCCCTCTCCTACGAGCAGTACTTC

abundance: NA
d_gene: NA
j_gene: TRBJ1-4
v_gene: TRBV19
CDR3aa: CASSRSGYEKLFF
CDR3nt: TGTGCCAGTAGCAGATCGGGGTACGAAAAACTGTTTTTT

abundance: NA
d_gene: TRBD1
j_gene: TRBJ1-6
v_gene: TRBV2
CDR3aa: CASGRGQAVNSPLHF
CDR3nt: TGTGCCAGCGGTCGAGGACAGGCAGTCAATTCACCCCTCCACTTT

abundance: once
d_gene: NA
j_gene: TRBJ2-1
v_gene: TRBV27
CDR3aa: CASSLGGWSYNEQFF
CDR3nt: TGTGCCAGCAGTTTGGGCGGGTGGTCCTACAATGAGCAGTTCTTC

abundance: NA
d_gene: NA
j_gene: TRBJ2-1
v_gene: TRBV19
CDR3aa: CASSITENPYNEQFF
CDR3nt: TGTGCCAGTAGTATCACAGAGAATCCCTACAATGAGCAGTTCTTC

abundance: NA
d_gene: TRBD2
j_gene: TRBJ2-5
v_gene: TRBV19
CDR3aa: CASSPSGGPLETQYF
CDR3nt: TGTGCCAGTAGCCCTAGCGGGGGCCCCTTGGAGACCCAGTACTTC

abundance: NA
d_gene: TRBD1
j_gene: TRBJ1-4
v_gene: TRBV7-2
CDR3aa: CASSLGPDRNEKLFF
CDR3nt: TGTGCCAGCAGCTTAGGACCGGACAGGAATGAAAAACTGTTTTTT

abundance: NA
d_gene: TRBD1
j_gene: TRBJ2-1
v_gene: TRBV5-1
CDR3aa: CASSSGQGGDNEQFF
CDR3nt: TGCGCCAGCAGCTCGGGACAGGGCGGAGACAATGAGCAGTTCTTC

abundance: NA
d_gene: NA
j_gene: TRBJ2-2
v_gene: TRBV28
CDR3aa: CASSPMPGTKNTGELFF
CDR3nt: TGTGCCAGCAGTCCGATGCCCGGGACAAAGAACACCGGGGAGCTGTTTTTT

abundance: NA
d_gene: TRBD1
j_gene: TRBJ2-7
v_gene: TRBV5-1
CDR3aa: CASKTGNAYEQYF
CDR3nt: TGCGCCAGCAAGACAGGGAACGCCTACGAGCAGTACTTC

abundance: NA
d_gene: NA
j_gene: TRBJ1-2
v_gene: TRBV28
CDR3aa: CASRTGGIANYGYTF
CDR3nt: TGTGCCAGCAGAACGGGGGGGATCGCTAACTATGGCTACACCTTC

abundance: NA
d_gene: NA
j_gene: TRBJ1-6
v_gene: TRBV4-2
CDR3aa: CASSQDHYNSPLHF
CDR3nt: TGTGCCAGCAGCCAAGATCATTATAATTCACCCCTCCACTTT

abundance: once
d_gene: NA
j_gene: TRBJ1-6
v_gene: TRBV7-2
CDR3aa: CASSLTGGGISPLHF
CDR3nt: TGTGCCAGCAGCTTAACGGGCGGGGGAATCTCACCCCTCCACTTT

abundance: NA
d_gene: TRBD1
j_gene: TRBJ1-2
v_gene: TRBV2
CDR3aa: CASISGTGGSGYTF
CDR3nt: TGTGCCAGCATATCTGGGACAGGGGGCTCTGGCTACACCTTC

abundance: NA
d_gene: NA
j_gene: TRBJ2-2
v_gene: TRBV11-2
CDR3aa: CASSNSGNTGELFF
CDR3nt: TGTGCCAGCAGCAACAGCGGGAACACCGGGGAGCTGTTTTTT

abundance: few
d_gene: NA
j_gene: TRBJ2-2
v_gene: TRBV6-5
CDR3aa: CASRSDYSNTGELFF
CDR3nt: TGTGCCAGCAGATCCGACTATTCGAACACCGGGGAGCTGTTTTTT

abundance: NA
d_gene: TRBD1
j_gene: TRBJ1-4
v_gene: TRBV4-3
CDR3aa: CASSRTGTGYEKLFF
CDR3nt: TGCGCCAGCAGCCGAACCGGGACAGGGTACGAAAAACTGTTTTTT

abundance: NA
d_gene: TRBD1
j_gene: TRBJ2-7
v_gene: TRBV5-1
CDR3aa: CASSTSGGGLDEQYF
CDR3nt: TGCGCCAGCAGCACTTCAGGGGGCGGTCTAGACGAGCAGTACTTC

abundance: NA
d_gene: NA
j_gene: TRBJ2-6
v_gene: TRBV30
CDR3aa: CAWTPLLLFSGANVLTF
CDR3nt: TGTGCCTGGACCCCGCTACTCTTGTTCTCTGGGGCCAACGTCCTGACTTTC

abundance: NA
d_gene: TRBD2
j_gene: TRBJ2-7
v_gene: TRBV27
CDR3aa: CASSLRGGGISYEQYF
CDR3nt: TGTGCCAGCAGTTTACGGGGCGGGGGGATCTCCTACGAGCAGTACTTC

abundance: NA
d_gene: NA
j_gene: TRBJ2-5
v_gene: TRBV6-2/TRBV6-3
CDR3aa: CASSSRVRDKAGKETQYF
CDR3nt: TGTGCCAGCAGCAGCAGGGTCCGAGACAAGGCCGGTAAAGAGACCCAGTACTTC

abundance: NA
d_gene: TRBD1
j_gene: TRBJ1-4
v_gene: TRBV7-9
CDR3aa: CASSTGQGGEKLFF
CDR3nt: TGTGCCAGCAGCACGGGACAGGGCGGTGAAAAACTGTTTTTT

abundance: NA
d_gene: TRBD1
j_gene: TRBJ1-6
v_gene: TRBV6-5
CDR3aa: CASRADRGGGSPLHF
CDR3nt: TGTGCCAGCAGGGCGGACAGGGGAGGAGGTTCACCCCTCCACTTT

abundance: NA
d_gene: TRBD1
j_gene: TRBJ2-3
v_gene: TRBV7-7
CDR3aa: CASSLTGEQTDTQYF
CDR3nt: TGTGCCAGCAGCTTAACAGGGGAACAAACAGATACGCAGTATTTT

abundance: NA
d_gene: TRBD2
j_gene: TRBJ2-4
v_gene: TRBV14
CDR3aa: CASSPSTSGGSLLAKNIQYF
CDR3nt: TGTGCCAGCAGCCCATCGACTAGCGGGGGGTCATTGCTAGCCAAAAACATTCAGTACTTC

abundance: NA
d_gene: NA
j_gene: TRBJ1-1
v_gene: TRBV11-2
CDR3aa: CASSQEGVWNTEAFF
CDR3nt: TGTGCCAGCAGCCAAGAGGGGGTGTGGAACACTGAAGCTTTCTTT

abundance: NA
d_gene: NA
j_gene: TRBJ2-5
v_gene: TRBV3-1/TRBV3-2
CDR3aa: CASSQGTRETQYF
CDR3nt: TGTGCCAGCAGCCAAGGGACTCGGGAGACCCAGTACTTC

abundance: NA
d_gene: TRBD1
j_gene: TRBJ1-1
v_gene: TRBV18
CDR3aa: CASSGGTGETEAFF
CDR3nt: TGTGCCAGCTCGGGGGGGACAGGGGAGACTGAAGCTTTCTTT